The clone carrying this T cell receptor beta chain was found a few times. Using about 10 ml of fresh peripheral blood, PBMCs were prepared. The source of the sample is a study of T cells in Graves' hyperthyroidism and ophthalmopathy. Turning to the study itself: Peripheral blood draws took place at initial diagnosis, ahead of any treatment.

Amplified TCR beta CDR3 regions derived from RNA transcripts. Initially, a first-round RT-PCR of the TCR CDR3 employed the HTBI primer set. Using its own MiXCR run on the multiplex PCR reads, TCRdb lists one record per CDR3 protein. The sample yields more than 500,000 distinct CDR3 sequences, roughly 15% seen once. This CDR3 is built from 13 residues. V lost 3 bases, J lost 3 bases, and 9 bases lay in between. Germline loops: CDR1 ENHRY, CDR2 SYGVKD. The clonotype was recovered from a woman aged 40 to 55 with Graves' hyperthyroidism. Sequencing used blood. V gene TRBV10-3 combines with J gene TRBJ2-7, with a possible D match to TRBD2 (6 bases). The DNA for the CDR3 is TGTGCCATCAGTGATAGCGGAGGCTACGAGCAGTACTTC. As protein: CAISDSGGYEQYF.